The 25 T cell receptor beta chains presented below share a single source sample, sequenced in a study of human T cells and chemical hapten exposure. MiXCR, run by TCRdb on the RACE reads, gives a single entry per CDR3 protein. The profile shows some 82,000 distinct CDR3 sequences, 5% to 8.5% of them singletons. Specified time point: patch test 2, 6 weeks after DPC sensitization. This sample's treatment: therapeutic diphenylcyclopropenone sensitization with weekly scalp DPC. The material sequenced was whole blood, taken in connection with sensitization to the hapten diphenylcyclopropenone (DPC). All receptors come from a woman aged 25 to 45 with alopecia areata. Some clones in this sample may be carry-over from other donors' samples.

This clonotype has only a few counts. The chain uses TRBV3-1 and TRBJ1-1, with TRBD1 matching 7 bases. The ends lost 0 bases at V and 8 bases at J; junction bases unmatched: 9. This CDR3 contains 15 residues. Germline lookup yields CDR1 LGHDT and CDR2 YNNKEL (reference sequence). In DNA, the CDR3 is TGTGCCAGCAGCCAAGAGCCGGGGACAGCGGGAGAAGCTTTCTTT. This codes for CASSQEPGTAGEAFF.

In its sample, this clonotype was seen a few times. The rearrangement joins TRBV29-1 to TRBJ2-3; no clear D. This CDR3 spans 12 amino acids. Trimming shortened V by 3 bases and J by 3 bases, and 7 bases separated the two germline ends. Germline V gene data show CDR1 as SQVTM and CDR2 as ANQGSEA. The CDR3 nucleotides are TGCAGCGTTGATATTGGGACAGATACGCAGTATTTT. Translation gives CSVDIGTDTQYF.

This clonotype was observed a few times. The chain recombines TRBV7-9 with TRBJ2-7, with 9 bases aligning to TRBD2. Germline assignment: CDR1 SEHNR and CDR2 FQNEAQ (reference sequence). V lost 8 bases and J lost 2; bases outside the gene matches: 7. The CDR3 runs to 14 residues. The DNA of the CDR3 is TGTGCCAGCGGGGCGGGGGGGCGCCCCTACGAGCAGTACTTC. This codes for CASGAGGRPYEQYF.

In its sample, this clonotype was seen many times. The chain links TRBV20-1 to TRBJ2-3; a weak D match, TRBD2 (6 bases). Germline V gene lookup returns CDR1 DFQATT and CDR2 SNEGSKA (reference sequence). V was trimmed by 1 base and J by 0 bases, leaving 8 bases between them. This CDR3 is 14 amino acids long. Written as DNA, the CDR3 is TGCAGTGCTAGAGTTGCGGGGAGCACAGATACGCAGTATTTT. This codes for CSARVAGSTDTQYF.

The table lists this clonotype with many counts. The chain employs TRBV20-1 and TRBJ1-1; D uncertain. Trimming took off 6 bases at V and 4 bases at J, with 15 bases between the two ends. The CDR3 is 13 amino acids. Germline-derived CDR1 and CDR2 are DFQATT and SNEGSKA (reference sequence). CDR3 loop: CSAGRTPGTEAFF. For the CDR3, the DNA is TGCAGTGCGGGGAGGACTCCCGGCACTGAAGCTTTCTTT.

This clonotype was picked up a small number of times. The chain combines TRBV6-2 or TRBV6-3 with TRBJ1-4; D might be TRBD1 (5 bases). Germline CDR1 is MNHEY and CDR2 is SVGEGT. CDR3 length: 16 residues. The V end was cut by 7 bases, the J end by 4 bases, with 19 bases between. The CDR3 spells CASTGTAINLNEKLFF. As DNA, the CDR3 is TGTGCCAGCACCGGGACCGCGATTAACCTTAATGAAAAACTGTTTTTT.

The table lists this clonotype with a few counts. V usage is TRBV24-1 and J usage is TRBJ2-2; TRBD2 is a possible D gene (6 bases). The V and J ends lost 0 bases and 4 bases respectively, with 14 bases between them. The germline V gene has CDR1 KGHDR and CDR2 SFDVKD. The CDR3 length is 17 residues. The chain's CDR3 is CATSDLARGSGTGELFF. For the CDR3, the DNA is TGTGCCACCAGTGATTTGGCCCGGGGGTCGGGCACCGGGGAGCTGTTTTTT.

Here the CDR3 reads CASGGTGVWSEQFF. CDR3 coding DNA: TGTGCCAGCGGCGGGACAGGGGTTTGGTCTGAGCAGTTCTTC. The genes are TRBV2 and TRBJ2-1, with 10 bases identical to TRBD1. V trimming: 8 bases; J trimming: 9 bases; junction bases outside the gene matches: 10. There are 14 residues in the CDR3. The germline V gene encodes CDR1 SNHLY and CDR2 FYNNEI.

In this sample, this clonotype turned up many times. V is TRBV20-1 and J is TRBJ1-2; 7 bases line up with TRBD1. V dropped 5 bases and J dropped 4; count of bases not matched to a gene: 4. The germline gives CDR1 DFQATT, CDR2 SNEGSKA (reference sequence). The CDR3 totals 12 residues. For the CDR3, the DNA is TGCAGTGCTTCCGGGACAGTCTATGGCTACACCTTC. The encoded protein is CSASGTVYGYTF.

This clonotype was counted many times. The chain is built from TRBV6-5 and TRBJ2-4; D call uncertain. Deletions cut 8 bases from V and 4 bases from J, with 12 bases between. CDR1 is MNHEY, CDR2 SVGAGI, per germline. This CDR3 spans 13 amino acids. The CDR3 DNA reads TGTGCCAGCCGAGACACCTCGAAAAACATTCAGTACTTC. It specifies CASRDTSKNIQYF.

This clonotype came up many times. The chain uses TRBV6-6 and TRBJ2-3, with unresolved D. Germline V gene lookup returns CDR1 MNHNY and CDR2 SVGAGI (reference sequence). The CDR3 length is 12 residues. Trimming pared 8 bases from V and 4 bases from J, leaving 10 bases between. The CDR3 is CASSRAADTQYF. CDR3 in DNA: TGTGCCAGCTCGAGAGCCGCAGATACGCAGTATTTT.

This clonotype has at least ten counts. The CDR3 here is CASSFRSYPASGDGEQFF. CDR3 nucleotides: TGTGCCAGCAGCTTTAGGTCTTATCCGGCTAGCGGGGACGGTGAGCAGTTCTTC. The chain uses TRBV7-2 and TRBJ2-1, with 9 bases aligning to TRBD2. V dropped 3 bases and J dropped 9; count of bases not matched to a gene: 18. This CDR3 spans 18 amino acids. Germline V gene lookup returns CDR1 SGHTA and CDR2 FQGNSA. The full variable domain, in which reference TRBV7-2 and TRBJ2-1 provide the parts outside the CDR3, is GAGVSQSPSNKVTEKGKDVELRCDPISGHTALYWYRQSLGQGLEFLIYFQGNSAPDKSGLPSDRFSAERTGGSVSTLTIQRTQQEDSAVYLCASSFRSYPASGDGEQFFGPGTRLTVL.

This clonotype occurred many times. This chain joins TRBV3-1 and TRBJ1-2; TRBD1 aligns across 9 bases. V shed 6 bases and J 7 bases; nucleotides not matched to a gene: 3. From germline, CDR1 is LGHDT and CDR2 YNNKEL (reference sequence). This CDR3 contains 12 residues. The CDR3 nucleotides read TGTGCCAGCAGTCAACAGGGGGCTGGCTACACCTTC. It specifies CASSQQGAGYTF.

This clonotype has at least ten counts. The CDR3, as DNA: TGCAGCGTTGGCGACAGGTCCACAGATACGCAGTATTTT. It specifies CSVGDRSTDTQYF. This rearrangement joins TRBV29-1 to TRBJ2-3, with D possibly TRBD1 on 6 matching bases. Trimming pared 4 bases from V and 2 bases from J, leaving 10 bases between. This CDR3 is 13 amino acids long. Germline V gives CDR1 SQVTM, CDR2 ANQGSEA.

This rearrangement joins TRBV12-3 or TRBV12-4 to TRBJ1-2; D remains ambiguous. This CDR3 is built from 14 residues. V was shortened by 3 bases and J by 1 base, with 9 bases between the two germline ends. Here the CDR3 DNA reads TGTGCCAGCAGTTTCGGGGAGATTAACTATGGCTACACCTTC. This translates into CASSFGEINYGYTF.

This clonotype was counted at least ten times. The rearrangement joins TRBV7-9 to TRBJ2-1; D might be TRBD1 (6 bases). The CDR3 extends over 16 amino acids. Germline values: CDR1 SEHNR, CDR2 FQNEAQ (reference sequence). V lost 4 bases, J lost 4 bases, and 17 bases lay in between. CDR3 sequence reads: CASSSINSDRYNEQFF. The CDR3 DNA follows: TGTGCCAGCAGCTCAATAAATTCGGACAGATACAATGAGCAGTTCTTC.

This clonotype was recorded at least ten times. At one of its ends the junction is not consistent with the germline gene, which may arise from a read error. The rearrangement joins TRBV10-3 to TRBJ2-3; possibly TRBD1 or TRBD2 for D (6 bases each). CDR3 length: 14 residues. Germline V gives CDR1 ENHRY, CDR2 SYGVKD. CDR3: CAHGGGPGTDTQYF. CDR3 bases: TGCGCCCACGGAGGGGGGCCAGGCACAGATACGCAGTATTTT.

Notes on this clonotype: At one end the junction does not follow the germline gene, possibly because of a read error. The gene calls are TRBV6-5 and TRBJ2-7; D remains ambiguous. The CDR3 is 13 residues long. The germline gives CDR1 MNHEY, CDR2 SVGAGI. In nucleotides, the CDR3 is TGTGCCATCAGTTACTCCGACCCCTACGAGCAGTACTTC. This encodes CAISYSDPYEQYF.

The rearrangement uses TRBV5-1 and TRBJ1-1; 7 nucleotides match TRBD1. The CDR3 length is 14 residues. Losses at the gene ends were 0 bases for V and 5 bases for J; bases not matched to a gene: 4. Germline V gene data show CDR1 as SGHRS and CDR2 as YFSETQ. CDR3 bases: TGCGCCAGCAGCTTGGGGGACAGAATAACTGAAGCTTTCTTT. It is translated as CASSLGDRITEAFF. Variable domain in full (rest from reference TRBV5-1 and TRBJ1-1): KAGVTQTPRYLIKTRGQQVTLSCSPISGHRSVSWYQQTPGQGLQFLFEYFSETQRNKGNFPGRFSGRQFSNSRSEMNVSTLELGDSALYLCASSLGDRITEAFFGQGTRLTVV.

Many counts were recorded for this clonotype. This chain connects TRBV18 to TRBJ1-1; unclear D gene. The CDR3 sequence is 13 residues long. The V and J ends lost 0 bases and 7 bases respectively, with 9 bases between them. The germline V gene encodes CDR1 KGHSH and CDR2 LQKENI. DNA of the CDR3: TGTGCCAGCTCACCACCAGGGCGGCTTGAAGCTTTCTTT. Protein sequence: CASSPPGRLEAFF. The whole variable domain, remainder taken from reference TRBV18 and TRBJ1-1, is NAGVMQNPRHLVRRRGQEARLRCSPMKGHSHVYWYRQLPEEGLKFMVYLQKENIIDESGMPKERFSAEFPKEGPSILRIQQVVRGDSAAYFCASSPPGRLEAFFGQGTRLTVV.

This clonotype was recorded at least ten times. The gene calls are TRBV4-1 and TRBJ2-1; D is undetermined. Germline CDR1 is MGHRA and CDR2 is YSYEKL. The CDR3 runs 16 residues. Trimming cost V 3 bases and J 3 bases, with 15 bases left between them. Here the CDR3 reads CASSHESPPLYNEQFF. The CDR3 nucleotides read TGCGCCAGCAGCCATGAATCCCCACCGCTCTACAATGAGCAGTTCTTC.

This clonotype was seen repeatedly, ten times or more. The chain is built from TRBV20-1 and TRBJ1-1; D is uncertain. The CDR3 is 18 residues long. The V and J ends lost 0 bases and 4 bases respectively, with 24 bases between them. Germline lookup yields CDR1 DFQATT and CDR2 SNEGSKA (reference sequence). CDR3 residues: CSARDEIIREGVVTEAFF. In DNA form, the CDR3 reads TGCAGTGCTAGAGACGAGATTATCCGGGAGGGAGTAGTCACTGAAGCTTTCTTT.

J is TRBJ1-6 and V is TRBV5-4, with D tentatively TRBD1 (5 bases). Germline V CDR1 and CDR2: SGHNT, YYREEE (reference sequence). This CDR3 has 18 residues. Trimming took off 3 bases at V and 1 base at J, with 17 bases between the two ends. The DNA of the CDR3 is TGTGCCAGCAGCTCTAGGGGTGGTGGCAGTTCCTATAATTCACCCCTCCACTTT. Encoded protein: CASSSRGGGSSYNSPLHF. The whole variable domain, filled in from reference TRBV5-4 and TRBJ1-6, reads ETGVTQSPTHLIKTRGQQVTLRCSSQSGHNTVSWYQQALGQGPQFIFQYYREEENGRGNFPPRFSGLQFPNYSSELNVNALELDDSALYLCASSSRGGGSSYNSPLHFGNGTRLTVT.

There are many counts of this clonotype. CDR3 bases: TGTGCCTGGAGTGCTAGCACAGATACGCAGTATTTT. Amino acid sequence: CAWSASTDTQYF. V gene TRBV30 combines with J gene TRBJ2-3; the D is unclear. The V end lost 1 base, the J end lost 0 bases, and 2 bases lay between the germline ends. Germline CDR1 reads GTSNPN; CDR2 reads SVGIG (reference sequence). The CDR3 is 12 residues long.

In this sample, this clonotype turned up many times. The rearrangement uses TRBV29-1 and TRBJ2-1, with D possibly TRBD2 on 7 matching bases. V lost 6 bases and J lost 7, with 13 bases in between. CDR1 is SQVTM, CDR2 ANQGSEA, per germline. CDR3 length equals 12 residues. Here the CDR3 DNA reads TGCAGCGTAAGGGGGAGGGAGAATGAGCAGTTCTTC. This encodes CSVRGRENEQFF.